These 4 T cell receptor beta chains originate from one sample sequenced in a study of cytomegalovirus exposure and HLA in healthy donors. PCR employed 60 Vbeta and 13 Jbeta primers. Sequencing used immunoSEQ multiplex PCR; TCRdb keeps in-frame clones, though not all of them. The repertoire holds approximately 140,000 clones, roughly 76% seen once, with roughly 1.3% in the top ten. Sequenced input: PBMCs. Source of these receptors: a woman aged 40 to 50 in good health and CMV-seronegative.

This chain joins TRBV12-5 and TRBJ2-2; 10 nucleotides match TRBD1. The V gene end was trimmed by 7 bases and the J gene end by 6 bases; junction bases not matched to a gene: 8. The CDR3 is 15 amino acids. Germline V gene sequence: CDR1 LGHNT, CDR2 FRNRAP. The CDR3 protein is CASAPLTGGPGELFF. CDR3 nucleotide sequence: TGTGCTAGTGCCCCGCTGACAGGGGGCCCCGGGGAGCTGTTTTTT. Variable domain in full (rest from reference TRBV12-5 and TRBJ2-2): DARVTQTPRHKVTEMGQEVTMRCQPILGHNTVFWYRQTMMQGLELLAYFRNRAPLDDSGMPKDRFSAEMPDATLATLKIQPSEPRDSAVYFCASAPLTGGPGELFFGEGSRLTVL.

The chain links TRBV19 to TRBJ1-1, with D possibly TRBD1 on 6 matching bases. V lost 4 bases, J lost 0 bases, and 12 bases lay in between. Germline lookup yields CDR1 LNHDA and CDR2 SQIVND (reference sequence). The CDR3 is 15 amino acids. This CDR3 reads CASSRSDSMNTEAFF. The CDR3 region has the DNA TGTGCCAGTAGTAGGTCGGACAGCATGAACACTGAAGCTTTCTTT.

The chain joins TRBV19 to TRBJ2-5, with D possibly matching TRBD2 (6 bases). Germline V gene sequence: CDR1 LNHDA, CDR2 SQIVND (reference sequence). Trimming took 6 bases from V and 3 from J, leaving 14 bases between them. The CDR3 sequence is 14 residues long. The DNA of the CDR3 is TGTGCCAGTAGGCGGGGTGCCAGTAAAGAGACCCAGTACTTC. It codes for CASRRGASKETQYF.

CDR3 residues: CASSLALGGRTEAFF. Written as DNA, the CDR3 is TGTGCCAGCAGCTTAGCCCTGGGGGGGCGTACTGAAGCTTTCTTT. The V gene is TRBV7-2, the J gene TRBJ1-1, with a tentative D call TRBD1 (6 bases). There are 15 residues in the CDR3. Trimming removed 0 bases at V and 5 bases at J, with 13 bases between. Germline V gene data show CDR1 as SGHTA and CDR2 as FQGNSA.